This T cell receptor beta chain was recorded in a study of blood T cell repertoires in COVID-19. Study details: From the United States, Italy and Spain came samples of acute and convalescent COVID-19.

The Seattle site enrolled patients during active infection and followed them longitudinally. Assay used: immunoSEQ multiplex PCR; TCRdb lists only in-frame clones, some missing. This sample has about 390,000 clones, with 70% to 90% found just once. This clonotype was sampled from a woman aged 55 to 70 with COVID-19, enrolled during active disease. Sequenced input: peripheral blood.

This CDR3 is CASSWGDRKNTGELFF. In DNA, the CDR3 is TGCGCCAGCAGCTGGGGGGACAGGAAAAACACCGGGGAGCTGTTTTTT. J is TRBJ2-2 and V is TRBV5-1; 8 bases match TRBD1. The V and J ends lost 3 bases and 2 bases, in that order; junction bases with no gene match: 6. The CDR3 contains 16 residues. The V gene's germline CDR1 is SGHRS and CDR2 YFSETQ.